What follows describes a single T cell receptor beta chain. This sample stems from a study of blood T cell repertoires in COVID-19. The assay was immunoSEQ multiplex PCR, and TCRdb's table has in-frame clones only and misses some. The sample holds about 370,000 clones, more than 80% seen once. This CDR3 has 14 amino acids. V was pared by 0 bases and J by 4 bases, with 10 bases between. CDR1 LGHNA and CDR2 YSLEER come from the germline V gene. The clonotype comes from a young man who had recovered from COVID-19. The specimen sequenced was PBMCs or T cells enriched from blood (not recorded which). The rearrangement joins TRBV4-3 to TRBJ2-7; possibly TRBD2 for D (6 bases). The CDR3, as DNA: TGCGCCAGCAGCCAAGACGGAGGGCATTACGAGCAGTACTTC. Translation: CASSQDGGHYEQYF.